This T cell receptor (beta chain) was documented in a study of OX40 agonist ivuxolimab in advanced cancers. As for the study in general: Of the participants, 40% had some prior anti-PD-1, anti-PD-L1 or anti-CTLA-4 therapy, which was allowed. Points from the study as a whole: There were, on average, more expanded clones in CD8+ T cells than in CD4+.

Some clones are missing from TCRdb's copy, which holds only in-frame ones; the method was immunoSEQ multiplex PCR. Found here are about 31,000 clones, 85% to 90% of them singletons; the top ten hold roughly 30%. To note about this clone: Antigen: not known.

The CDR3 covers 16 residues. With 1 base removed from V and 5 bases from J, the gap between germline ends came to 17 bases. Germline-derived CDR1 and CDR2 are MNHEY and SMNVEV (reference sequence). The sequence derives from an adult with an advanced solid tumor such as melanoma, head and neck, liver or kidney cancer. This chain uses TRBV27 with TRBJ2-5, with a possible D match to TRBD2 (6 bases). The sequenced sample was CD4+ or CD8+ T cells sorted from blood, obtained in a trial of the OX40 agonist ivuxolimab. CDR3 sequence (DNA): TGTGCCAGCAGTTTATGGTTTAGCGGAGGTGGGGAGACCCAGTACTTC. This translates into CASSLWFSGGGETQYF.